This TCR beta chain comes out of a study of blood T cells in healthy people across ages. Study-wide points: Both naive CD4+ cell counts and diversity were greater in long-lived donors than in aged donors.

Notes on this clonotype: No antigen is known for it.

It was with a sample-barcoded 5' primer and a J-beta primer mix that a second PCR of about 6 to 12 cycles was run. Every sample gave at least 3 million paired-end reads containing CDR3. TCRdb used MiXCR to reprocess the 5' RACE reads, holding one entry per CDR3 protein. The sample has about 830,000 distinct CDR3 sequences, about 62% seen once. Healthy Caucasian individuals from Russia aged roughly 6 to 90 served as donors. The V gene end was trimmed by 4 bases and the J gene end by 6 bases; junction bases not matched to a gene: 11. CDR3 size: 15 residues. CDR1 and CDR2 (germline): SGHRS, YFSETQ. The rearrangement uses TRBV5-1 and TRBJ2-7; 9 positions match TRBD2. The sequenced sample was blood. The receptor comes from a man aged 25 to 45 in good health. The CDR3 DNA follows: TGCGCCAGCAGCCCACGGCTAGCGGGGCTCTCCGAGCAGTACTTC. Protein: CASSPRLAGLSEQYF. Full variable domain (outside the CDR3, taken from reference TRBV5-1 and TRBJ2-7): KAGVTQTPRYLIKTRGQQVTLSCSPISGHRSVSWYQQTPGQGLQFLFEYFSETQRNKGNFPGRFSGRQFSNSRSEMNVSTLELGDSALYLCASSPRLAGLSEQYFGPGTRLTVT.